Described below is a single TCR beta chain sequence and its context. Its antigen is still unknown. Germline V gives CDR1 SGHNT, CDR2 YYREEE (reference sequence). V was pared by 4 bases and J by 2 bases, with 9 bases between. The CDR3 totals 13 residues. TCRdb reprocessed the 5' RACE reads via MiXCR and lists one record per CDR3 protein. The sample comprises over 45,000 distinct CDR3 sequences, more than 25% of which are singletons, and 2% to 2.5% rests with the top ten. Treg sorting used a CD4+CD25+CD127-/low gate. Regarding the study as a whole: In terms of TCR gene usage, tumor memory CD4+ T cells clustered together with blood and lymph node memory CD4+ cells, as well as with lymph node naive CD4+ cells. Larger-cohort validation covered only one TCR beta V-J rearrangement.

The gene calls are TRBV5-4 and TRBJ2-5; D not resolved. Sample: tumor-infiltrating Tregs sorted from the breast tumor. This TCR was recovered from a female donor with breast cancer. CDR3 coding DNA: TGTGCCAGCAGCCGCTCGGAACAAGAGACCCAGTACTTC. Its translation: CASSRSEQETQYF.